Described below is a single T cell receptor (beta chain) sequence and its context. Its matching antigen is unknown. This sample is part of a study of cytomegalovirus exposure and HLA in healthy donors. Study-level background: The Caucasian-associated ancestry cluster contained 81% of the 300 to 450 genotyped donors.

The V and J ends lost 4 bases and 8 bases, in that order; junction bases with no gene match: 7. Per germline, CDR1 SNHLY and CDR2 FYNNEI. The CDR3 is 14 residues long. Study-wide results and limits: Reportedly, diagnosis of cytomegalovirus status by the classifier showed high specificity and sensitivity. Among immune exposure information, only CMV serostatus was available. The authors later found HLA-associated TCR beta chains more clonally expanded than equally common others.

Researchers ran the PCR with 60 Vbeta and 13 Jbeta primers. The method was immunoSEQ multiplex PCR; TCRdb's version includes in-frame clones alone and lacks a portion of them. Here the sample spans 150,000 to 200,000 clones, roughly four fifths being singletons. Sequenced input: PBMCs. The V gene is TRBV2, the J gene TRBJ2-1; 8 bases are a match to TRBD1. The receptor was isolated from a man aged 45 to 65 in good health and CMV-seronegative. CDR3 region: CASSARQGRDEQFF. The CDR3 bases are TGTGCCAGCAGTGCCAGACAGGGGCGGGATGAGCAGTTCTTC.